This T cell receptor (beta chain) originates from a study of STAT3 mutations in large granular lymphocyte leukemia. Overall study: 40% of treated T-LGLL patients showed hematologic response to immunosuppression. Study-level results: At least one immunodominant TCR beta clonotype appeared in every T-cell large granular lymphocyte leukemia patient.

Germline trimming cut 6 bases from V and 7 bases from J; bases unmatched to any gene: 15. The CDR3 totals 16 residues. Germline lookup yields CDR1 LNHDA and CDR2 SQIVND (reference sequence). As regards this clone: Its target is not known.

TCRdb's copy holds only in-frame clones and misses some; the assay was immunoSEQ multiplex PCR. The sample carries under 10,000 clones, roughly 88% recorded once. The chain is built from TRBV19 and TRBJ1-2; 9 nucleotides agree with TRBD1. The TCR originated in a man older than 75 with T-cell large granular lymphocyte leukemia. Some clones in this sample may be carry-over from other donors' samples. The sample consisted of peripheral blood mononuclear cells. The CDR3, as DNA: TGTGCCAGTAGCCAATCAACGCGACAGGGGGGCTTTGGCTACACCTTC. The encoded protein is CASSQSTRQGGFGYTF.